Shown below are 9 T cell receptor beta chains from a single sample sequenced in a study of T cells expressing NK-cell markers. TCRdb re-called the 5' RACE reads and gives one entry per CDR3 protein, without DNA. The table counts 450,000 to 600,000 distinct CDR3 sequences; approximately 4% lies in the top ten. The source material was blood T cells: a sorted CD56 or NKG2C T cell subset, CD4+ or CD8+ T cells, or bulk PBMC T cells (not recorded which). Receptors were obtained from a man in his late teens or twenties in good health.

V usage is TRBV7-7 and J usage is TRBJ2-5. The CDR3 spans 16 residues. Germline V lookup: CDR1 SSHAT, CDR2 FNYEAQ (reference sequence). The CDR3 sequence is CASSSILEGYQETQYF.

The chain has TRBV18 and TRBJ2-1; lacking DNA, the TRBD1 call made by TCRdb goes unchecked. Germline CDR1 is KGHSH and CDR2 is LQKENI. The CDR3 contains 13 residues. Here the CDR3 reads CASSPLRDSEQFF.

This chain joins TRBV11-2 and TRBJ2-1; lacking DNA, the TRBD1 call made by TCRdb goes unchecked. Germline CDR1 and CDR2: SGHAT and FQNNGV. The CDR3 has 11 amino acids. CDR3 loop: CASRDGGEQFF.

The rearrangement joins TRBV6-5 to TRBJ2-1; TCRdb's D gene call, TRBD1, goes unchecked for lack of DNA. This CDR3 has 19 amino acids. CDR1 is MNHEY, CDR2 SVGAGI, per germline. CDR3 region: CASSYSISPGPPLIGEQFF.

The J gene is TRBJ2-3, the V gene TRBV20-1; TCRdb indicates TRBD2, and absent DNA this call remains unverified. The germline gives CDR1 DFQATT, CDR2 SNEGSKA (reference sequence). This CDR3 comprises 18 residues. Here the CDR3 reads CSARGLAGGGGGTDTQYF.

The chain joins TRBV6-9 to TRBJ2-7. Germline-derived CDR1 and CDR2 are MNHGY and SVAAGI. This CDR3 is 16 amino acids long. The CDR3 sequence is CASSYFKGRRAYEQYF.

This rearrangement joins TRBV29-1 to TRBJ2-2; no DNA is available, so the TRBD1 call from TCRdb remains unchecked. The germline V gene has CDR1 SQVTM and CDR2 ANQGSEA. The CDR3 runs 15 residues. The CDR3 spells CTVLPTGLNTGELFF.

This chain connects TRBV11-2 to TRBJ2-1. Germline V lookup: CDR1 SGHAT, CDR2 FQNNGV. The CDR3 sequence is 16 residues long. The CDR3 region is CASSLDGRQPYNEQFF. Full variable domain (rest looked up from reference TRBV11-2 and TRBJ2-1): EAGVAQSPRYKIIEKRQSVAFWCNPISGHATLYWYQQILGQGPKLLIQFQNNGVVDDSQLPKDRFSAERLKGVDSTLKIQPAKLEDSAVYLCASSLDGRQPYNEQFFGPGTRLTVL.

The chain couples TRBV21-1 to TRBJ2-5; without DNA, the TCRdb call of TRBD1 cannot be checked. TRBV21-1 is a documented pseudogene. There are 16 residues in the CDR3. CDR3 sequence reads: CASSKDGGGSQETQYF.